Each of the 7 T cell receptor beta chains below was sequenced from the same sample in a study of T cell changes during pregnancy in multiple sclerosis. The assay was immunoSEQ multiplex PCR, and TCRdb's table has in-frame clones only and misses some. The repertoire has about 29,000 clones, 90% to 95% of them found once; the top ten carry 6.2%. This specimen consisted of CD8+ T cells from peripheral blood mononuclear cells, obtained before pregnancy. Receptors were obtained from a female donor with multiple sclerosis, enrolled in a pregnancy study.

The CDR3 protein is CASSQVSGITDTQYF. The CDR3 DNA is TGCGCCAGCAGCCAAGTATCGGGGATCACAGATACGCAGTATTTT. The chain uses TRBV4-3 and TRBJ2-3, with TRBD2 as a possible D gene (5 bases). This CDR3 has 15 residues. Germline assignment: CDR1 LGHNA and CDR2 YSLEER. V lost 1 base and J lost 2, with 10 bases in between.

The V and J genes are TRBV19 and TRBJ2-1; D possibly corresponds to TRBD2 (7 bases). Germline V gene lookup returns CDR1 LNHDA and CDR2 SQIVND (reference sequence). Trimming shortened V by 6 bases and J by 0 bases, and 12 bases separated the two germline ends. This CDR3 is built from 15 residues. CDR3 protein: CASRQGGSSYNEQFF. CDR3 nucleotide sequence: TGTGCCAGTAGACAGGGAGGGAGCTCCTACAATGAGCAGTTCTTC.

The chain carries TRBV4-2 and TRBJ2-6, with TRBD1 matching over 7 bases. V lost 5 bases to trimming and J lost 1 base; unmatched junction nucleotides: 11. The CDR3 runs to 18 residues. Germline CDR1 reads LGHNA; CDR2 reads YNFKEQ. CDR3 amino acids: CASSTRQGLQSGANVLTF. The CDR3, as DNA: TGTGCCAGCAGCACCCGACAGGGCCTTCAATCTGGGGCCAACGTCCTGACTTTC.

The CDR3: CASSLSTSGGSEYF. In nucleotides, the CDR3 is TGTGCCAGCAGCTTGTCCACTAGCGGGGGATCGGAGTACTTC. V usage is TRBV7-3 and J usage is TRBJ2-5; 11 nucleotides agree with TRBD2. V lost 3 bases, J lost 12 bases, and 9 bases stayed unmatched. This CDR3 is 14 amino acids long. CDR1 and CDR2 from the germline V gene are SGHTA and FQGTGA.

This chain joins TRBV27 and TRBJ2-1; 8 bases map to TRBD1. Per germline, CDR1 MNHEY and CDR2 SMNVEV (reference sequence). The CDR3 covers 16 residues. Germline trimming cut 3 bases from V and 2 bases from J; bases unmatched to any gene: 6. The CDR3 DNA sequence: TGTGCCAGCAGTTTGCGCTGGGACAGGCCCTACAATGAGCAGTTCTTC. It is translated as CASSLRWDRPYNEQFF.

The genes are TRBV30 and TRBJ2-7; D unclear. Germline CDR1 reads GTSNPN; CDR2 reads SVGIG (reference sequence). CDR3 length: 12 residues. The V end was cut by 0 bases, the J end by 7 bases, with 10 bases between. The CDR3 nucleotides read TGTGCCTGGAGTGTTCTCTCCGTGGAGCAGTACTTC. Its translation: CAWSVLSVEQYF.

The chain employs TRBV19 and TRBJ2-2; 10 nucleotides line up with TRBD2. J gave up 4 bases and V 7 bases, and 12 bases lay outside the gene matches. The CDR3 extends over 17 amino acids. Per germline, CDR1 LNHDA and CDR2 SQIVND (reference sequence). The DNA of the CDR3 is TGTGCCAGTACCCTCATGGTAGCTAGCGGGAGCACCGGGGAGCTGTTTTTT. It yields the protein CASTLMVASGSTGELFF.